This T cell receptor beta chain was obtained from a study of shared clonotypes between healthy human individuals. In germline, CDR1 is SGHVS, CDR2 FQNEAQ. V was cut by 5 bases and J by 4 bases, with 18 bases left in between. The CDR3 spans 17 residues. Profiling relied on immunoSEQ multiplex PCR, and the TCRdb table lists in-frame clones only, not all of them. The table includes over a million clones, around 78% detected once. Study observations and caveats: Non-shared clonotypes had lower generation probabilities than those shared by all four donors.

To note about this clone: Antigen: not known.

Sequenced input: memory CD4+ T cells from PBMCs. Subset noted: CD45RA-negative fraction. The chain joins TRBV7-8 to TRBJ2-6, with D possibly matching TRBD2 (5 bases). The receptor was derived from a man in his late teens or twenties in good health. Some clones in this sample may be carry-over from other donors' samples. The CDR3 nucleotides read TGTGCCAGCAGCCCACAACGGGGAATTGCGGGGGCCAACGTCCTGACTTTC. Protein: CASSPQRGIAGANVLTF.